This T cell receptor (beta chain) was identified in a study of cytomegalovirus exposure and HLA in healthy donors. A multiplex PCR was run with 60 Vbeta primers and 13 Jbeta primers. Data came from immunoSEQ multiplex PCR; TCRdb stores just in-frame clones and leaves some out. The sample shows approximately 100,000 clones, 70% of them seen only once. Comments on this clone: Its specificity is unknown.

The CDR3 is 14 amino acids. The germline V gene has CDR1 LNHDA and CDR2 SQIVND (reference sequence). V shed 3 bases and J shed 5 bases, with 13 bases lying between them. Study conclusions and caveats: The authors considered a cluster of highly shared sequence variants likely to be a sequencing artifact.

The source of this sequence is a man aged 35 to 55 in good health and CMV-seropositive. The specimen sequenced was PBMCs. The V and J genes are TRBV19 and TRBJ2-5; D may be TRBD1 (6 bases). CDR3 sequence (DNA): TGTGCCAGTAGTATTGGTCAGGGGCCGGAGACCCAGTACTTC. It specifies CASSIGQGPETQYF.